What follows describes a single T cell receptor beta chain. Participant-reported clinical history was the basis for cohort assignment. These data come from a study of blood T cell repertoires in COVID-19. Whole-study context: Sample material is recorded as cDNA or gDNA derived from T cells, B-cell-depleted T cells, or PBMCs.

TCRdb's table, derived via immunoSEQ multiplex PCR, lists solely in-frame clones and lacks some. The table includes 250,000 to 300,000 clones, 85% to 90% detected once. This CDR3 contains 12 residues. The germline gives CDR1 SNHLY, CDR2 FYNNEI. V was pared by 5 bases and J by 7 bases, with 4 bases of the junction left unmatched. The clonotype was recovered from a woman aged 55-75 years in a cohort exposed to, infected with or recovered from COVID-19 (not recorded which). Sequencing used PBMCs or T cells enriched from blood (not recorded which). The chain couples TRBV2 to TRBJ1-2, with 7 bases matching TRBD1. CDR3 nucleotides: TGTGCCAGCAGTCAGGGGGTGGGTGGCTACACCTTC. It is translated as CASSQGVGGYTF.